A selection of T cell receptor beta chains follows, all from one sample in a study of shared clonotypes between healthy human individuals. This table comes from immunoSEQ multiplex PCR, and its TCRdb copy is limited to in-frame clones, with some not included. The sample has around 2,000,000 clones, 85% to 95% seen once. The sample consisted of naive CD4+ T cells sorted from blood. All receptors come from a man between 18 and 29 years old in good health. Each CDR3 is given with its conserved first and last residue. Each record gives: V gene, J gene, D gene, clone size, CDR3 DNA, CDR3 protein. A D gene is named only where the DNA matches it firmly. Only some rows state a clone size, as once, few, many or a class for expanded clones.

>TRBV29-1|TRBJ1-2|TRBD1|.
TGCAGCGTGGACCCGGAGGCTACAGGGGGATCTGGCTACACCTTC
CSVDPEATGGSGYTF
>TRBV10-3|TRBJ2-1|.|.
TGTGCCATCAGTGATGGAGGCAATGAGCAGTTCTTC
CAISDGGNEQFF
>TRBV28|TRBJ2-7|.|.
TGTGCCAGCAGTTTATCAGGCGGTGGCCGAAGCTCCTACGAGCAGTACTTC
CASSLSGGGRSSYEQYF
>TRBV4-1|TRBJ1-2|.|.
TGCGCCAGCAGCCAGGACGGAGGTTTGCACTATGGCTACACCTTC
CASSQDGGLHYGYTF
>TRBV15|TRBJ2-5|TRBD2|.
TGTGCCACCAGCAGAGATCCATATGGGACTAGCGGGAGGGTCGGGGAGACCCAGTACTTC
CATSRDPYGTSGRVGETQYF
>TRBV28|TRBJ1-1|TRBD1|.
TGTGCCAGCAGGGGGGGACAGTTGAACACTGAAGCTTTCTTT
CASRGGQLNTEAFF
>TRBV10-3|TRBJ2-1|TRBD2|.
TGTGCCATCAGATCCGCCGGGGGGTACAATGAGCAGTTCTTC
CAIRSAGGYNEQFF
>TRBV7-2|TRBJ2-1|TRBD2|.
TGTGCCAGCAGCTTAGTAGGGACTAGCGCCTACAATGAGCAGTTCTTC
CASSLVGTSAYNEQFF
>TRBV6-5|TRBJ2-7|TRBD2|.
TGTGGTAGCGGGAAGAGGAACGAGCAGTACTTC
CGSGKRNEQYF
>TRBV5-1|TRBJ2-5|TRBD2|.
TGCGCCAGCAGCTTCCTAGCGGGAGTTGAGACCCAGTACTTC
CASSFLAGVETQYF
>TRBV28|TRBJ2-7|.|few
TGTGCCAGCAGTTTTGTGGAGGAGCAGTACTTC
CASSFVEEQYF
>TRBV7-6|TRBJ2-5|TRBD2|.
TGTGCCAGCAGCTTACCCTCGGGGGGAGAGACCCAGTACTTC
CASSLPSGGETQYF
>TRBV27|TRBJ1-5|.|.
TGTGCCAGCAGTTTAATGAGTCAGCCCCAGCATTTT
CASSLMSQPQHF